The sequence of this T cell receptor beta chain was determined in a study of naive and memory T cell subsets. Looked up from germline, CDR1 is DFQATT and CDR2 is SNEGSKA (reference sequence). The CDR3 runs 15 residues. Trimming stripped 0 bases from V and 2 bases from J, with 14 bases between. The beta constant-region primer was an equimolar mix of two oligonucleotides covering TRBC1 and TRBC2. Four rounds of PCR amplified the ligated cDNA using nested alpha and beta constant-region primers plus SP2. TCRdb recomputed calls from the UMI-ligation and nested PCR reads with MiXCR, one row per CDR3 protein. The repertoire includes 95,000 to 150,000 distinct CDR3 sequences, 30% to 45% of them detected once, and 0.9% sits in the top ten.

The sample was central memory CD4+ T cells from blood. This chain connects TRBV20-1 to TRBJ2-7; tentatively, D is TRBD2 (6 bases). This receptor was identified in a human donor in good health. The CDR3 DNA reads as TGCAGTGCTAGAGACGTCCGGGACTCTGCCTACGAGCAGTACTTC. Protein sequence: CSARDVRDSAYEQYF.